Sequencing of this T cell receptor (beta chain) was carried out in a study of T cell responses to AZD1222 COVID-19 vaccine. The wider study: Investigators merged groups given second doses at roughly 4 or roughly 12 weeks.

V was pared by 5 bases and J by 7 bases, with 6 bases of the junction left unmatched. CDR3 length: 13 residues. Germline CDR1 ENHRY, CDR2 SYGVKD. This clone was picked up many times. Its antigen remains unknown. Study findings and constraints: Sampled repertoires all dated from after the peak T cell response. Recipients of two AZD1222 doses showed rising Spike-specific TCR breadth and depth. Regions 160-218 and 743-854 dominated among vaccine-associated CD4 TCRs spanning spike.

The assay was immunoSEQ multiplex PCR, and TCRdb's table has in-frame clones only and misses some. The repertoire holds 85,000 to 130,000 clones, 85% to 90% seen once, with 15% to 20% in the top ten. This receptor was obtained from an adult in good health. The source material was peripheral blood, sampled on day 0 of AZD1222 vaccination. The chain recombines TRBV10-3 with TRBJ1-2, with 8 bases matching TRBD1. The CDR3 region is CAISPQGARGYTF. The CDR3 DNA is TGTGCCATCAGTCCGCAGGGGGCGCGTGGCTACACCTTC.